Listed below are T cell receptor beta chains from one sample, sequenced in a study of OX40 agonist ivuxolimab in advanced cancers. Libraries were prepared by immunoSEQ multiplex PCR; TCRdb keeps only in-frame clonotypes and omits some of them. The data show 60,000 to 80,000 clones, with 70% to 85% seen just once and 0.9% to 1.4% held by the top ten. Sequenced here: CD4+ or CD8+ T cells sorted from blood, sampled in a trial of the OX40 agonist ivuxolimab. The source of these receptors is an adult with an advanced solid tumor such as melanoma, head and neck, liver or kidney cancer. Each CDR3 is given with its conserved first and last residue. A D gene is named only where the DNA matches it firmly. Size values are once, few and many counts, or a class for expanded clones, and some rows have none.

CASTPGGPNYGYTF TGTGCCAGCACCCCGGGGGGCCCGAACTATGGCTACACCTTC TRBV11-2 14 NA TRBJ1-2 NA
CASSLAGGQGSYEQYF TGTGCCAGCAGCTTAGCCGGAGGACAGGGTTCCTACGAGCAGTACTTC TRBV7-2 16 TRBD1 TRBJ2-7 NA
CASSLTAGTDTQYF TGTGCCAGCAGCTTAACGGCAGGCACAGATACGCAGTATTTT TRBV7-9 14 NA TRBJ2-3 NA
CASSSQVGTGEAFF TGTGCCAGTAGTTCCCAAGTTGGGACAGGGGAAGCTTTCTTT TRBV19 14 TRBD1 TRBJ1-1 NA
CASSFGGNTEAFF TGTGCCAGCAGCTTCGGGGGGAACACTGAAGCTTTCTTT TRBV7-3 13 NA TRBJ1-1 NA
CASSQDLGRETQYF TGCGCCAGCAGCCAAGATCTGGGGCGGGAGACCCAGTACTTC TRBV4-1 14 NA TRBJ2-5 once
CASSPGGPGGTDTQYF TGTGCCAGCTCACCTGGAGGCCCCGGCGGTACAGATACGCAGTATTTT TRBV18 16 NA TRBJ2-3 once
CASSYGGIRQETQYF TGTGCCAGCAGTTACGGGGGGATAAGGCAAGAGACCCAGTACTTC TRBV6-5 15 NA TRBJ2-5 NA
CASSRLARPLETQYF TGCGCCAGCAGCCGACTAGCGCGCCCTTTGGAGACCCAGTACTTC TRBV4-1 15 TRBD2 TRBJ2-5 few
CATTPGQGATRQYF TGTGCCACCACACCGGGACAGGGGGCGACGAGGCAGTACTTC TRBV6-5 14 TRBD1 TRBJ2-7 NA
CASSLLAGTANYGYTF TGTGCCAGCAGCTTACTGGCCGGGACAGCTAACTATGGCTACACCTTC TRBV7-2 16 TRBD1 TRBJ1-2 NA
CASSQQGLNTEAFF TGTGCCAGCTCGCAACAGGGCCTGAACACTGAAGCTTTCTTT TRBV18 14 NA TRBJ1-1 NA
CASSSGQGFLRTQYF TGCGCCAGCAGCTCAGGACAGGGGTTTTTAAGGACCCAGTACTTC TRBV5-1 15 TRBD1 TRBJ2-5 once
CASSLWGAGANVLTF TGTGCCAGCAGCTTATGGGGGGCCGGGGCCAACGTCCTGACTTTC TRBV7-9 15 NA TRBJ2-6 NA
CASSREGYYEQYF TGCGCCAGCAGCCGAGAGGGTTACTACGAGCAGTACTTC TRBV4-1 13 NA TRBJ2-7 NA
CAGGEPDQPQHF TGTGCCGGCGGGGAGCCCGATCAGCCCCAGCATTTT TRBV7-2 12 NA TRBJ1-5 few
CASSLGGLSNQPQHF TGTGCCAGCAGCTTGGGGGGTTTAAGCAATCAGCCCCAGCATTTT TRBV5-5 15 NA TRBJ1-5 NA
CASRQDSPFGYTF TGTGCCAGCAGGCAGGACAGTCCTTTTGGCTACACCTTC TRBV9 13 NA TRBJ1-2 NA
CASSPGGAGNSPLHF TGCGCCAGCAGCCCAGGAGGGGCAGGTAATTCACCCCTCCACTTT TRBV4-3 15 NA TRBJ1-6 NA
CATRGGNQPQHF TGTGCCACACGAGGGGGTAATCAGCCCCAGCATTTT TRBV6-5 12 NA TRBJ1-5 NA
CASSSGQGVSTEAFF TGTGCCAGCAGCTCCGGACAGGGGGTTAGCACTGAAGCTTTCTTT TRBV5-4 15 TRBD1 TRBJ1-1 NA
CASSMLTQPEKLFF TGTGCCAGTAGTATGTTAACCCAACCAGAAAAACTGTTTTTT TRBV19 14 NA TRBJ1-4 NA
CASSAQGDTEAFF TGTGCCAGCAGCGCCCAGGGGGACACTGAAGCTTTCTTT TRBV7-7 13 TRBD1 TRBJ1-1 NA
CASSLRATDTQYF TGTGCCAGCAGCCTACGGGCCACAGATACGCAGTATTTT TRBV5-4 13 NA TRBJ2-3 NA
CASSFNPDNEKLFF TGCGCCAGCAGCTTTAATCCAGATAATGAAAAACTGTTTTTT TRBV5-1 14 NA TRBJ1-4 NA
CASSQPGGYNEQFF TGCGCCAGCAGCCAACCGGGGGGATACAATGAGCAGTTCTTC TRBV4-1 14 TRBD2 TRBJ2-1 once
CASSLQGAVQPQHF TGTGCCAGCAGTTTGCAGGGGGCTGTTCAGCCCCAGCATTTT TRBV28 14 TRBD1 TRBJ1-5 NA
CASSLVQSQETQYF TGTGCCAGCAGCTTAGTACAGAGCCAAGAGACCCAGTACTTC TRBV7-6 14 NA TRBJ2-5 few